These 9 T cell receptor beta chains were all obtained from the same sample, sequenced in a study of T-cell reconstitution after alpha-beta-depleted transplantation in children. Construction of the TCRbeta library involved unique molecular identifiers. TCRdb passed the PCR reads through MiXCR, listing each CDR3 protein once. The sample contains 580,000 or so distinct CDR3 sequences, more than 20% of which appear only once. Sequenced material: PBMCs, mostly from graft donor cells, taken 360 days after TCRalphabeta/CD19-depleted stem cell transplant. Every receptor here comes from a boy less than two years old who had a stem cell transplant for acute myeloid leukemia, so the T cells may come from the graft donor.

This clonotype was picked up a small number of times. In nucleotides, the CDR3 is TGTGCCAGCAGCCAAAAGAACCCGACCCTCTATGGCTACACCTTC. This gives the protein CASSQKNPTLYGYTF. The genes are TRBV12-3 or TRBV12-4 and TRBJ1-2; D is unclear. V was pared by 6 bases and J by 4 bases, with 18 bases between. The CDR3 length is 15 residues.

This clonotype was recorded a few times. This chain links TRBV7-2 with TRBJ2-1; 8 bases line up with TRBD2. There are 17 residues in the CDR3. The V and J ends lost 4 bases and 9 bases, in that order; junction bases with no gene match: 17. Germline V lookup: CDR1 SGHTA, CDR2 FQGNSA. The CDR3 reads CASSSAQIWERGSEQFF. In DNA, the CDR3 is TGTGCCAGCAGCTCCGCACAGATCTGGGAGCGGGGGAGTGAGCAGTTCTTC.

The chain is built from TRBV5-1 and TRBJ2-7, with TRBD2 identical over 12 bases. The CDR3 totals 17 residues. The trim removed 4 bases at V and 5 bases at J, leaving 13 bases unmatched. CDR1 and CDR2 (germline): SGHRS, YFSETQ. CDR3 DNA sequence: TGCGCCAGCAGCCCTTCTAGCGGGGGGGCGCGTAAGGACGAGCAGTACTTC. Its protein product is CASSPSSGGARKDEQYF.

The chain's CDR3 is CASSSFPDPGQGFGANVLTF. The CDR3 DNA follows: TGCGCCAGCAGCTCATTCCCCGATCCGGGGCAGGGTTTTGGGGCCAACGTCCTGACTTTC. This sequence joins TRBV5-1 and TRBJ2-6; D may be TRBD1 or TRBD2 (5 bases each). V was pared by 3 bases and J by 3 bases, with 25 bases between. From germline, CDR1 is SGHRS and CDR2 YFSETQ. The CDR3 consists of 20 residues. The entire variable domain, with the rest obtained from reference TRBV5-1 and TRBJ2-6, is as follows: KAGVTQTPRYLIKTRGQQVTLSCSPISGHRSVSWYQQTPGQGLQFLFEYFSETQRNKGNFPGRFSGRQFSNSRSEMNVSTLELGDSALYLCASSSFPDPGQGFGANVLTFGAGSRLTVL.

This chain joins TRBV6-6 and TRBJ2-1, with no clear D. Germline V gene data show CDR1 as MNHNY and CDR2 as SVGAGI (reference sequence). CDR3 size: 12 residues. Deletions cut 6 bases from V and 7 bases from J, with 10 bases between. In nucleotides, the CDR3 is TGTGCCAGCAGGAAACGGGTGAATGAGCAGTTCTTC. Amino acid sequence: CASRKRVNEQFF.

This clonotype was recorded once. The chain has TRBV10-3 and TRBJ1-1, with 9 bases identical to TRBD1. Unmatched junction bases numbered 12, after V lost 5 bases and J lost 5 bases. Germline assignment: CDR1 ENHRY and CDR2 SYGVKD. The CDR3 loop spans 16 amino acids. CDR3 amino acids: CAISPKGTGMYTEAFF. For the CDR3, the DNA is TGTGCCATCAGTCCAAAGGGGACAGGGATGTATACTGAAGCTTTCTTT.

This clonotype was detected a few times. J is TRBJ2-1 and V is TRBV20-1, with D unclear. Germline V gene data show CDR1 as DFQATT and CDR2 as SNEGSKA (reference sequence). This CDR3 spans 11 amino acids. The V gene lost 0 bases and the J gene lost 12 bases, with 9 bases spanning the gap. The CDR3 DNA reads TGCAGTGCTAGAGATTGGGATTCGCAGTTCTTC. Translated: CSARDWDSQFF.

The V call is TRBV7-3, the J call TRBJ2-5; 8 bases are a match to TRBD2. The V and J ends lost 1 base and 2 bases, in that order; junction bases with no gene match: 3. Germline CDR1 SGHTA, CDR2 FQGTGA. The CDR3 is made up of 15 amino acids. DNA of the CDR3: TGTGCCAGCAGCTTAAGGCCTAGCGGGCAAGAGACCCAGTACTTC. Its protein product is CASSLRPSGQETQYF.

This clonotype was seen many times. V and J are TRBV12-3 or TRBV12-4 and TRBJ2-5, with 9 bases lining up with TRBD2. V shed 3 bases and J 6 bases; nucleotides not matched to a gene: 11. The CDR3 length is 16 residues. The CDR3 is CASSFTGTSYEKTQYF. The CDR3 DNA follows: TGTGCCAGCAGTTTCACCGGGACTAGCTATGAAAAGACCCAGTACTTC.